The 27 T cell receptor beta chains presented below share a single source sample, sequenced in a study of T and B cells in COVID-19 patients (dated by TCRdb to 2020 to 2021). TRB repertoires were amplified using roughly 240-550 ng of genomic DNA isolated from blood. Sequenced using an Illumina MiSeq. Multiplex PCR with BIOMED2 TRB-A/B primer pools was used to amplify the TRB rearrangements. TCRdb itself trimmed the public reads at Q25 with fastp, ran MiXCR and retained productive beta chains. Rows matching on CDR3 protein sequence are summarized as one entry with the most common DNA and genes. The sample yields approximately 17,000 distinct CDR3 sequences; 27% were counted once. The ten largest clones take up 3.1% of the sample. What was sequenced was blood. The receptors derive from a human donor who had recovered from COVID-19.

CDR3 loop: CASSYRRPGQPRNQPQHF. CDR3 DNA: TGTGCCAGCAGCTACCGGCGGCCTGGACAGCCTAGAAATCAGCCCCAGCATTTT. The rearrangement links TRBV6-2 or TRBV6-3 to TRBJ1-5; a possible D gene is TRBD1 (6 bases). Trimming stripped 6 bases from V and 4 bases from J, with 25 bases between. In germline, CDR1 is MNHEY, CDR2 SVGEGT. This CDR3 has 18 amino acids.

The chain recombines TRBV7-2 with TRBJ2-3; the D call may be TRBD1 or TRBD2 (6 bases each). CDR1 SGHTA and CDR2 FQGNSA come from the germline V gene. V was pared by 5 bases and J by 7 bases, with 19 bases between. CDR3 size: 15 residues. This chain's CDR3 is CASSPGGPIRNTQYF. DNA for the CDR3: TGTGCCAGCAGCCCCGGGGGCCCCATCCGGAATACGCAGTATTTT.

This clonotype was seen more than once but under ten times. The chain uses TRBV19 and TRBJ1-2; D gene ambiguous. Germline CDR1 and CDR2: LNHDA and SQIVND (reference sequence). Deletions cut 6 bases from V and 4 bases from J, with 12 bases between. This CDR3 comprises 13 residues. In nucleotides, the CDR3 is TGTGCCAGTAGAACTAGGGAGCCCTATGGCTACACCTTC. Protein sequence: CASRTREPYGYTF.

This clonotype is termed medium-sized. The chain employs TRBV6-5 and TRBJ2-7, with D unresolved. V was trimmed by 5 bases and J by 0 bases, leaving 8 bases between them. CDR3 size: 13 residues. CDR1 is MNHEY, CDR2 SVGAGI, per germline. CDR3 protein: CASSRVVSYEQYF. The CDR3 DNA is TGTGCCAGCAGTCGCGTGGTCTCCTACGAGCAGTACTTC.

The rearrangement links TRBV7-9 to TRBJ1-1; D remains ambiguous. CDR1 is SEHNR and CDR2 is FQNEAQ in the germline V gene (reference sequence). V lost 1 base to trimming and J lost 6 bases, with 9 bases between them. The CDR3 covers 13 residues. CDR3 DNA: TGTGCCAGCAGCTTAGAACGGCCCCCTGAAGCTTTCTTT. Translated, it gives CASSLERPPEAFF.

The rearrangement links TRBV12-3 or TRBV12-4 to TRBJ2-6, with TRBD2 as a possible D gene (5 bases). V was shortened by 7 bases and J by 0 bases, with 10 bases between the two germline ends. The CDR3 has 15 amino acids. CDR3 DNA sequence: TGTGCCAGCACTCGCGCGGGCTCTGGGGCCAACGTCCTGACTTTC. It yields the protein CASTRAGSGANVLTF.

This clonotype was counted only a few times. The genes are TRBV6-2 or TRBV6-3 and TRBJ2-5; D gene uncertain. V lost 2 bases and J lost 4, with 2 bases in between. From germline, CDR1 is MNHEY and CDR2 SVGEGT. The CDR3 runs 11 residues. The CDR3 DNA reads TGTGCCAGCAGTTACGGAGAGACCCAGTACTTC. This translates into CASSYGETQYF.

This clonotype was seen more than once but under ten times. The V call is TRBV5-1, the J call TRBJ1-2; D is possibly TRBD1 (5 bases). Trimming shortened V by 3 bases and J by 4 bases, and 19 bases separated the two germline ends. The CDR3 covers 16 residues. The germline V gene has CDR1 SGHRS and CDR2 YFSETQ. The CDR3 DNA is TGCGCCAGCAGCTCGGGGGGACGTGCAGGATTCTATGGCTACACCTTC. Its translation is CASSSGGRAGFYGYTF.

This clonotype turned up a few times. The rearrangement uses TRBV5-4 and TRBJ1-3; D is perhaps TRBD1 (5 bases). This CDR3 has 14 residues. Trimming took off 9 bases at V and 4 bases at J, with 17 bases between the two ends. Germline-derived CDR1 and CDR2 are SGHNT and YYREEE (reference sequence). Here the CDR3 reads CATSRPGGGNTIYF. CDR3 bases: TGTGCCACCTCGCGGCCGGGGGGGGGAAACACCATATATTTT.

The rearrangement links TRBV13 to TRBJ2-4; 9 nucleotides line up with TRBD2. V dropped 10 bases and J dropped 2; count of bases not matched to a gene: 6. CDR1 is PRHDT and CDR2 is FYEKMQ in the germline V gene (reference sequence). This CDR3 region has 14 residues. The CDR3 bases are TGTGCCACTAAGACTAGCGGATCCAAAAACATTCAGTACTTC. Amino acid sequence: CATKTSGSKNIQYF. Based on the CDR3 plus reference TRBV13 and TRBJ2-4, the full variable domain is AAGVIQSPRHLIKEKRETATLKCYPIPRHDTVYWYQQGPGQDPQFLISFYEKMQSDKGSIPDRFSAQQFSDYHSELNMSSLELGDSALYFCATKTSGSKNIQYFGAGTRLSVL.

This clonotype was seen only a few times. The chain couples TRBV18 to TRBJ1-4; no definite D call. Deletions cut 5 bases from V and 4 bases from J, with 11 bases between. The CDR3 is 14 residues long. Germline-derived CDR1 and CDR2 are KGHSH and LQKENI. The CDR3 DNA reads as TGTGCCAGCTCATTGTCCAGCCTTAATGAAAAACTGTTTTTT. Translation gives CASSLSSLNEKLFF. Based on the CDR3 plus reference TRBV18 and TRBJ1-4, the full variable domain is NAGVMQNPRHLVRRRGQEARLRCSPMKGHSHVYWYRQLPEEGLKFMVYLQKENIIDESGMPKERFSAEFPKEGPSILRIQQVVRGDSAAYFCASSLSSLNEKLFFGSGTQLSVL.

The CDR3 DNA reads as TGCGCCAGCAGCTTGGCCATGGGTGCAGGGCCGGTTTCGGGTGAGCAGTACTTC. Protein sequence: CASSLAMGAGPVSGEQYF. The V and J genes are TRBV5-1 and TRBJ2-7; a possible D gene is TRBD1 (5 bases). The CDR3 totals 18 residues. CDR1 SGHRS and CDR2 YFSETQ come from the germline V gene. V was pared by 0 bases and J by 7 bases, with 26 bases between.

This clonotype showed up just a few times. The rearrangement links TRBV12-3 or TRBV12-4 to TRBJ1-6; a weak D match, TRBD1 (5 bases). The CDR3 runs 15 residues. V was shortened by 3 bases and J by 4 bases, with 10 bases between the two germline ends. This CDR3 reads CASSFRQSYNSPLHF. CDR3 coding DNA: TGTGCCAGCAGTTTCCGACAGTCTTATAATTCACCCCTCCACTTT.

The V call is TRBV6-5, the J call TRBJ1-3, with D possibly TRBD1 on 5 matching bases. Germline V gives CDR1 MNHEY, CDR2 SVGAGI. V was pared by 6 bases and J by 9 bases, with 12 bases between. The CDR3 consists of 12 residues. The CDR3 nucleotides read TGTGCCAGCAGCCTTCTCGGGGGCACCATATATTTT. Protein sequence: CASSLLGGTIYF.

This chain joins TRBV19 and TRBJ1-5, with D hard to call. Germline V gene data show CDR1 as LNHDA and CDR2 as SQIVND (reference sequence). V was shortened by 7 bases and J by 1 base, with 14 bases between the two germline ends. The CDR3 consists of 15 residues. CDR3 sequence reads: CASTFRASSNQPQHF. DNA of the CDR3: TGTGCCAGTACGTTTAGGGCCAGCAGCAATCAGCCCCAGCATTTT.

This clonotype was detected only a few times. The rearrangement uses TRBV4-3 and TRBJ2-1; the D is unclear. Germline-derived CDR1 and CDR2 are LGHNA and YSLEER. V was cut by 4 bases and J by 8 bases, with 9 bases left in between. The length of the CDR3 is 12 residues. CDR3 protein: CASSRVDHEQFF. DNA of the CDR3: TGCGCCAGCAGCCGGGTTGACCATGAGCAGTTCTTC.

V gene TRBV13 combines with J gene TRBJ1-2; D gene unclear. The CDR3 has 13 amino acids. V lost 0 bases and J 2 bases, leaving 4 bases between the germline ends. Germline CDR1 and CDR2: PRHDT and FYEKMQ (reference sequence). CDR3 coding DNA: TGTGCCAGCAGCTTAGGGCAGAACTATGGCTACACCTTC. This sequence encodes CASSLGQNYGYTF.

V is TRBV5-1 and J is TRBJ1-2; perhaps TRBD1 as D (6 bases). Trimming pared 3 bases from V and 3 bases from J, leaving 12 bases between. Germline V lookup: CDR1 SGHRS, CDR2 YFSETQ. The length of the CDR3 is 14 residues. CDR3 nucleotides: TGCGCCAGCAGCTCCAGGGGCAGAGACTATGGCTACACCTTC. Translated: CASSSRGRDYGYTF.

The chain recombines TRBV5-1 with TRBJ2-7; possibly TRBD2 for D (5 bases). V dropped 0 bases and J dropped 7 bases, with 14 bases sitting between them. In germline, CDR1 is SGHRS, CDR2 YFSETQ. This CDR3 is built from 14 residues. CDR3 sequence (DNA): TGCGCCAGCAGCTTGGTACTAGGTTCTCGGGAGCAGTACTTC. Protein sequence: CASSLVLGSREQYF.

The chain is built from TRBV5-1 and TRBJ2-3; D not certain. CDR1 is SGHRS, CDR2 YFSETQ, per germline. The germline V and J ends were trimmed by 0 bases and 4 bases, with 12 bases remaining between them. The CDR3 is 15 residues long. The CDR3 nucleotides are TGCGCCAGCAGCTTGGAACGTCTGGGCGCAGATACGCAGTATTTT. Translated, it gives CASSLERLGADTQYF.

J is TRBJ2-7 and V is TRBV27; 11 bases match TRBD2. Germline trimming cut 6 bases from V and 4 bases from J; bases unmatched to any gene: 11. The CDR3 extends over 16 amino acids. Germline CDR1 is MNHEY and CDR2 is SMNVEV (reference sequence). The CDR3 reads CASSRLAGGLPYEQYF. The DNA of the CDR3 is TGTGCCAGCAGCCGCCTAGCGGGGGGCCTCCCTTACGAGCAGTACTTC.

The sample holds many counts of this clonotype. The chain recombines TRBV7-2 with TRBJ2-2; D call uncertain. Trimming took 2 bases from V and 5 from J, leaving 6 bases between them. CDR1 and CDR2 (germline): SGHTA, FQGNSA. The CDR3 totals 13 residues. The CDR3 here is CASSLQVTGELFF. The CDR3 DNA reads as TGTGCCAGCAGCTTACAGGTTACCGGGGAGCTGTTTTTT.

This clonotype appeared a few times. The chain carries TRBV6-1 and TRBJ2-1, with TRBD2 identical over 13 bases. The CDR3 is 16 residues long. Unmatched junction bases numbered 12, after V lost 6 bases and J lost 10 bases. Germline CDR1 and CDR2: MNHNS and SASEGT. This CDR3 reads CASSPVFETSGGEQFF. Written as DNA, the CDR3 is TGTGCCAGCAGCCCCGTCTTCGAGACTAGCGGGGGGGAGCAGTTCTTC.

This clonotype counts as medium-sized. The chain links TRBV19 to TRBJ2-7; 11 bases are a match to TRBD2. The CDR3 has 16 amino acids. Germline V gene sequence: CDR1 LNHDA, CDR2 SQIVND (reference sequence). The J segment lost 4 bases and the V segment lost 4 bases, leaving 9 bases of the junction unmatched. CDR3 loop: CASSTNSGRASYEQYF. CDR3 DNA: TGTGCCAGTAGTACCAATAGCGGGAGGGCCTCGTACGAGCAGTACTTC. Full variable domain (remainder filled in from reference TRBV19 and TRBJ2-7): DGGITQSPKYLFRKEGQNVTLSCEQNLNHDAMYWYRQDPGQGLRLIYYSQIVNDFQKGDIAEGYSVSREKKESFPLTVTSAQKNPTAFYLCASSTNSGRASYEQYFGPGTRLTVT.

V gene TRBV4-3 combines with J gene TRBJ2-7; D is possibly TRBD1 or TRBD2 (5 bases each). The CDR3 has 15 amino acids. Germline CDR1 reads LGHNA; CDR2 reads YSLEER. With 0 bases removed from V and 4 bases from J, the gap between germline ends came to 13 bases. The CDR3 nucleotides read TGCGCCAGCAGCCAAGAAGGGGCGGGTCTGTACGAGCAGTACTTC. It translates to CASSQEGAGLYEQYF.

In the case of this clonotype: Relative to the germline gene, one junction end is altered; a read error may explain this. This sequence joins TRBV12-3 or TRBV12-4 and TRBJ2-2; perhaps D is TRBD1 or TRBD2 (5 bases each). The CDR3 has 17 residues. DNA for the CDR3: TGTGCCAGCAGTTTGAGGGGCGGCCTAGGGTTCACCCGGGAGCTGTTTTTT. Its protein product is CASSLRGGLGFTRELFF.

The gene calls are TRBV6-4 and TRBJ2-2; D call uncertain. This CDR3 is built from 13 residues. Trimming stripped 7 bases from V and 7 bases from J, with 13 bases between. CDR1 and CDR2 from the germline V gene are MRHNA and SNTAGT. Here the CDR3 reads CASTRPVNGELFF. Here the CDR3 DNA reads TGTGCCAGCACTAGACCGGTTAACGGGGAGCTGTTTTTT.